This TCR beta chain is from a study of blood T cell repertoires in COVID-19. On the study more broadly: Italy, Spain and the United States were the sources of the convalescent and acute COVID-19 samples.

Concerning this clone: At one end the junction does not follow the germline gene, possibly because of a read error.

Authors' processing steps: Reference gene primer amplification gave estimated nucleated cell counts. The assay was immunoSEQ multiplex PCR, and TCRdb's table has in-frame clones only and misses some. The DNA gave D and trimming, while V, J and clone size come from that table. The sample includes 150,000 to 200,000 clones, more than 75% of them seen just once. Germline-derived CDR1 and CDR2 are SNHLY and FYNNEI. The length of the CDR3 is 17 residues. The sequenced sample consisted of peripheral blood. This clonotype originated in a man in his forties with active or convalescent COVID-19. The chain employs TRBV2 and TRBJ1-5; TRBD1 matches at 10 bases. The CDR3 region has the DNA TGTGTCAGCAGTGTCCAGCCGGGACAGGGGACGGAACAGCCCCAGCATTTT. This codes for CVSSVQPGQGTEQPQHF.